A selection of T cell receptor beta chains follows, all from one sample in a study of response to subunit inactivated influenza vaccine. TCRdb re-analysed the RT-PCR reads in MiXCR, keeping a single row per CDR3 protein. The table records over 750,000 distinct CDR3 sequences, 20% to 25% of them present only once. Sequencing was performed on PBMCs from blood, taken 5 days after vaccination. These receptors all come from a man aged 50-59 years who received an inactivated influenza vaccine. CDR3s include the opening cysteine and the closing phenylalanine or tryptophan. Size values are once, few and many counts, or a class for expanded clones, and some rows have none.

TRBV15	16	few	TRBJ2-5	CATSNGKSGGQETQYF
TRBV28	13	many	TRBJ2-1	CASSGGWGNEQFF
TRBV7-6	18	.	TRBJ2-6	CASSLVAVGLTGANVLTF
TRBV7-9	15	few	TRBJ2-1	CASSFSGRATNEQFF
TRBV6-5	14	.	TRBJ1-1	CASSYRLENTEAFF
TRBV7-9	15	.	TRBJ2-5	CASANPPDRKETQYF
TRBV7-3	13	.	TRBJ2-1	CASSLLKDSEQFF
TRBV5-1	14	.	TRBJ2-7	CASSPVSPGYEQYF
TRBV25-1	12	.	TRBJ2-1	CASKARGNEQFF
TRBV5-1	14	.	TRBJ1-4	CASTPDRGGEKLFF
TRBV7-2	13	.	TRBJ1-2	CASSSTSIYGYTF
TRBV28	13	many	TRBJ1-2	CASSLDRAYGYTF
TRBV11-2	20	.	TRBJ2-2	CASSLVLLKGRRMNTGELFF
TRBV15	17	.	TRBJ2-1	CATSRDEVRRTWNEQFF
TRBV27	15	.	TRBJ2-5	CASSLGAGATETQYF
TRBV6-2/TRBV6-3	15	.	TRBJ2-7	CASSSASGHSYEQYF
TRBV6-6	12	few	TRBJ2-5	CASGGLRETQYF
TRBV12-3/TRBV12-4	16	many	TRBJ2-2	CASSWGLATNTGELFF
TRBV6-2/TRBV6-3	16	.	TRBJ2-1	CASSYPGLAGGTGQFF
TRBV20-1	11	few	TRBJ2-1	CSASRNNEQFF
TRBV5-1	16	.	TRBJ2-3	CASSIGLAGVGDTQYF
TRBV28	15	few	TRBJ1-2	CASSPAGPRNYGYTF